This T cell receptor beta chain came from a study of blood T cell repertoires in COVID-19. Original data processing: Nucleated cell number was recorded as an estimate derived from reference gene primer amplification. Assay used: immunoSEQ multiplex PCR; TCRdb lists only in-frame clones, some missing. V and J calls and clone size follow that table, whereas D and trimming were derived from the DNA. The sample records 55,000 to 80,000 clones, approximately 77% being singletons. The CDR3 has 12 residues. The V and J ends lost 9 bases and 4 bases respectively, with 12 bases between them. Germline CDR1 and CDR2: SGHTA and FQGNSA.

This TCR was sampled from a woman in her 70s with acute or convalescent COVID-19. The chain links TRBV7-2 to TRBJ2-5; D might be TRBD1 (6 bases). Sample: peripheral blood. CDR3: CASRGLGETQYF. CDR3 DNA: TGTGCCAGTAGGGGGTTGGGAGAGACCCAGTACTTC.